These 11 T cell receptor beta chains originate from one sample sequenced in a study of cytomegalovirus exposure and HLA in healthy donors. The PCR was carried out with 60 Vbeta primers and 13 Jbeta primers. Profiled with immunoSEQ multiplex PCR; TCRdb holds only in-frame clones, not every one. This sample carries 90,000 to 130,000 clones, around 75% of them seen once, and the ten largest clones take roughly 0.9%. Sequencing was performed on PBMCs. The receptors were sampled from a young woman in good health and CMV-seronegative.

V gene TRBV6-5 combines with J gene TRBJ2-1; weak D call: TRBD1 (6 bases). The germline V gene encodes CDR1 MNHEY and CDR2 SVGAGI. Between the trimmed V and J ends, which lost 4 bases and 7 bases, there was a span of 11 bases. This CDR3 comprises 13 residues. The CDR3 loop reads CASSFSQGNEQFF. CDR3 sequence (DNA): TGTGCCAGCAGTTTCTCTCAGGGGAATGAGCAGTTCTTC.

The chain links TRBV19 to TRBJ1-1, with 7 bases aligning to TRBD1. Germline V gives CDR1 LNHDA, CDR2 SQIVND (reference sequence). The CDR3 runs 14 residues. V trimming: 3 bases; J trimming: 10 bases; junction bases outside the gene matches: 11. CDR3 residues: CASSIRGGGRVAFF. The CDR3 DNA reads as TGTGCCAGTAGTATTAGAGGAGGGGGCCGAGTAGCTTTCTTT.

The rearrangement links TRBV5-4 to TRBJ2-7; 10 bases are shared with TRBD2. The CDR3 extends over 14 amino acids. V lost 0 bases and J lost 6; bases outside the gene matches: 3. The germline V gene encodes CDR1 SGHNT and CDR2 YYREEE (reference sequence). The CDR3 is CASSLASGSLEQYF. The CDR3 bases are TGTGCCAGCAGCTTGGCTAGCGGGAGTCTCGAGCAGTACTTC.

This chain links TRBV14 with TRBJ2-1; TRBD2 matches 11 bases. The CDR3 length is 17 residues. The trim removed 1 base at V and 4 bases at J, leaving 6 bases unmatched. Germline CDR1 and CDR2: SGHDN and FVKESK. CDR3 sequence reads: CASSQVRGLADYNEQFF. CDR3 bases: TGTGCCAGCAGCCAAGTAAGGGGACTAGCGGATTACAATGAGCAGTTCTTC.

The chain combines TRBV10-1 with TRBJ2-5, with no clear D. The germline V gene has CDR1 WNHNN and CDR2 SYGVQD (reference sequence). The CDR3 has 14 residues. V lost 0 bases to trimming and J lost 1 base, with 6 bases between them. This CDR3 is CASSESAGQETQYF. CDR3 in DNA: TGCGCCAGCAGTGAGTCGGCAGGCCAAGAGACCCAGTACTTC.

This clone is a singleton in its sample. The rearrangement uses TRBV7-9 and TRBJ2-1; 12 nucleotides align to TRBD2. V lost 4 bases, J lost 0 bases, and 4 bases stayed unmatched. Looked up from germline, CDR1 is SEHNR and CDR2 is FQNEAQ (reference sequence). The CDR3 extends over 17 amino acids. The CDR3 DNA is TGTGCCAGCAGCTCCCGGACTAGCGGGGACTCCTACAATGAGCAGTTCTTC. This codes for CASSSRTSGDSYNEQFF.

There are a few counts of this clone. The chain uses TRBV25-1 and TRBJ1-1, with a weak D call TRBD1 (6 bases). V was cut by 10 bases and J by 5 bases, with 14 bases left in between. Per the germline V gene, CDR1 is MGHDK and CDR2 is SYGVNS. This CDR3 comprises 12 residues. Here the CDR3 DNA reads TGTGCCACTACAGGGCTGGGGACTGAAGCTTTCTTT. The encoded protein is CATTGLGTEAFF.

This clone was seen a few times. The rearrangement joins TRBV5-4 to TRBJ1-1; D remains unclear. CDR1 is SGHNT, CDR2 YYREEE, per germline (reference sequence). Trimming took off 5 bases at V and 1 base at J, with 6 bases between the two ends. The CDR3 totals 12 residues. The CDR3 is CASRRANTEAFF. DNA of the CDR3: TGTGCCAGCAGGCGGGCGAACACTGAAGCTTTCTTT.

The chain is built from TRBV7-3 and TRBJ1-6; tentatively, D is TRBD1 (5 bases). The CDR3 is 15 residues long. Per germline, CDR1 SGHTA and CDR2 FQGTGA. The V end was cut by 5 bases, the J end by 7 bases, with 15 bases between. The CDR3 region is CASSPSAGRNSPLHF. As DNA, the CDR3 is TGTGCCAGCAGCCCGTCCGCAGGGAGGAATTCACCCCTCCACTTT.

CDR3 amino acids: CASRRGGRAVETQYF. The CDR3 region has the DNA TGTGCCAGCAGAAGGGGCGGGAGGGCTGTTGAGACCCAGTACTTC. This chain uses TRBV7-9 with TRBJ2-5; 9 positions agree with TRBD2. Trimming took 6 bases from V and 5 from J; bases not matched to a gene: 10. CDR1 is SEHNR and CDR2 is FQNEAQ in the germline V gene (reference sequence). The CDR3 totals 15 residues.

This clone was seen only a few times. The chain combines TRBV6-1 with TRBJ2-3; 8 bases map to TRBD1. J gave up 4 bases and V 4 bases, and 7 bases lay outside the gene matches. Per the germline V gene, CDR1 is MNHNS and CDR2 is SASEGT. This CDR3 is built from 15 residues. In DNA form, the CDR3 reads TGTGCCAGCAGTGCTATAGGGACAGGAGCAGATACGCAGTATTTT. This encodes CASSAIGTGADTQYF.